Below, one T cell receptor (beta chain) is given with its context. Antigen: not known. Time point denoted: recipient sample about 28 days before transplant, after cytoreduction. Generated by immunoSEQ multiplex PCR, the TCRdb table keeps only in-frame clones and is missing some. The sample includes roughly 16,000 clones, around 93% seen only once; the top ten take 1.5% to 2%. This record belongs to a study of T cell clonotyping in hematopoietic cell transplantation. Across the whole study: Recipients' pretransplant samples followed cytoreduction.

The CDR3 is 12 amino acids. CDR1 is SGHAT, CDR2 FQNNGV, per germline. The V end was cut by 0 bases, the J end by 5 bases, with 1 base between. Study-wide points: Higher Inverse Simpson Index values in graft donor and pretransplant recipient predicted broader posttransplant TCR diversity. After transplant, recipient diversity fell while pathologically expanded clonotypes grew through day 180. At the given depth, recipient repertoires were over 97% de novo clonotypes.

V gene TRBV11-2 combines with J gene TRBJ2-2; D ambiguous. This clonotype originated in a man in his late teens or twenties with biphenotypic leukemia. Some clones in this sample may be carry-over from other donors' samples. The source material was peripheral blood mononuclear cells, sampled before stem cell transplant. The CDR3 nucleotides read TGTGCCAGCAGCTTAGAAACCGGGGAGCTGTTTTTT. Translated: CASSLETGELFF.